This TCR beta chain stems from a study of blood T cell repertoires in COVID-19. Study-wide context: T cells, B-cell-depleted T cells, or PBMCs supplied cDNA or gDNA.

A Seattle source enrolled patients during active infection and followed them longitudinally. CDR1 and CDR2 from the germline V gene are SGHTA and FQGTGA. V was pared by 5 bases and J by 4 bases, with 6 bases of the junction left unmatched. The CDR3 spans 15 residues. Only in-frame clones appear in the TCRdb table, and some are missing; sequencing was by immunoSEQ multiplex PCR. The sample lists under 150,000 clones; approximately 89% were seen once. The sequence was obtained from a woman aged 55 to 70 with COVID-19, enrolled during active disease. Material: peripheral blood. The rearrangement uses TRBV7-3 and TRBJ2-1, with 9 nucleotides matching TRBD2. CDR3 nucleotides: TGTGCCAGCAGCCCCGGGACTAGCTTGTACAATGAGCAGTTCTTC. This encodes CASSPGTSLYNEQFF.